One sample yielded the 6 T cell receptor beta chains listed below, sequenced in a study of blood T cells in healthy people across ages. The use of a sample-barcoded 5' primer and a J-beta primer mix characterized a second PCR of about 7 to 12 cycles. TCRdb re-called the 5' RACE reads through MiXCR, storing one row per CDR3 protein. The table lists approximately 800,000 distinct CDR3 sequences, approximately 24% of them singletons. The sample also formed part of further work on T cells of mothers and their children.

The specimen was blood. Source of these receptors: a boy aged 5-17 years in good health.

This clonotype came up a few times. The V call is TRBV7-9, the J call TRBJ2-1; 7 bases are a match to TRBD1. The CDR3 is made up of 16 amino acids. The germline CDR1 and CDR2 sequences are SEHNR and FQNEAQ (reference sequence). V was clipped by 7 bases and J by 0 bases; unmatched bases: 9. The CDR3 nucleotides are TGTGCCAGCACCCTGAGAGGGGACAGCTCCTACAATGAGCAGTTCTTC. This sequence encodes CASTLRGDSSYNEQFF.

The sample holds many counts of this clonotype. The junction differs from germline at one of its ends, possibly a read error. This CDR3 reads CASSLGAATNEKLFF. CDR3 nucleotides: TGTGCCAGCAGCTTAGGAGCTGCAACTAATGAAAAACTGTTTTTT. The rearrangement links TRBV5-1 to TRBJ1-4; D uncertain. The CDR3 has 15 residues. Germline lookup yields CDR1 SGHRS and CDR2 YFSETQ.

The V and J genes are TRBV5-4 and TRBJ2-5; 11 nucleotides agree with TRBD1. V was clipped by 4 bases and J by 5 bases; unmatched bases: 10. Germline loops: CDR1 SGHNT, CDR2 YYREEE (reference sequence). This CDR3 region has 16 residues. In DNA form, the CDR3 reads TGTGCCAGCAGCACACGGACAGGGGGCTCTAGGGAGACCCAGTACTTC. Its protein product is CASSTRTGGSRETQYF. Full variable domain (outside the CDR3, taken from reference TRBV5-4 and TRBJ2-5): ETGVTQSPTHLIKTRGQQVTLRCSSQSGHNTVSWYQQALGQGPQFIFQYYREEENGRGNFPPRFSGLQFPNYSSELNVNALELDDSALYLCASSTRTGGSRETQYFGPGTRLLVL.

This clonotype was detected only a few times. The chain carries TRBV30 and TRBJ1-4; no definite D call. V was trimmed by 1 base and J by 8 bases, leaving 14 bases between them. The CDR3 has 14 amino acids. The germline CDR1 and CDR2 sequences are GTSNPN and SVGIG (reference sequence). The CDR3 DNA is TGTGCCTGGAGTGGTGGGCCACTTGGGGAAAAACTGTTTTTT. Protein: CAWSGGPLGEKLFF.

The chain is built from TRBV5-1 and TRBJ2-5; D may be TRBD1 (6 bases). The J call may be wrong; the DNA end is better matched by TRBJ2-1. CDR3 length: 13 amino acids. CDR1 SGHRS and CDR2 YFSETQ come from the germline V gene. The DNA for the CDR3 is TGCGCCAGCAGCTTCAGGGGCTGGGGGGAGCAGTTCTTC. Amino acids: CASSFRGWGEQFF.

This clonotype was observed a few times. The rearrangement uses TRBV6-5 and TRBJ2-5; the D is unclear. The DNA matches TRBJ2-1 better at its end, which makes the J call doubtful. Germline V gene data show CDR1 as MNHEY and CDR2 as SVGAGI. The CDR3 extends over 11 amino acids. DNA for the CDR3: TGTGCCACTTCTAAGTGGGATGAGCAGTTCTTC. This gives the protein CATSKWDEQFF.